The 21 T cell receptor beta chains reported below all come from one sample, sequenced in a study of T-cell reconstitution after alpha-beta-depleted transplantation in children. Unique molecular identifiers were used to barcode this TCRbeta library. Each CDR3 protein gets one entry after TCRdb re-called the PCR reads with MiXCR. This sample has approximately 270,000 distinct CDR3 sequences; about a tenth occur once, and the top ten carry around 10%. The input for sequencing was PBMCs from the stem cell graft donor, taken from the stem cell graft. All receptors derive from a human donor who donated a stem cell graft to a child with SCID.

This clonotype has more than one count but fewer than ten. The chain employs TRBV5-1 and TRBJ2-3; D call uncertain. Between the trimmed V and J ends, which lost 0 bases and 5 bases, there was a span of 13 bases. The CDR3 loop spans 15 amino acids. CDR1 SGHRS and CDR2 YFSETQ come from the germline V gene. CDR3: CASSLDGARGDTQYF. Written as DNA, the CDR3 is TGCGCCAGCAGCTTGGATGGCGCTAGAGGAGATACGCAGTATTTT.

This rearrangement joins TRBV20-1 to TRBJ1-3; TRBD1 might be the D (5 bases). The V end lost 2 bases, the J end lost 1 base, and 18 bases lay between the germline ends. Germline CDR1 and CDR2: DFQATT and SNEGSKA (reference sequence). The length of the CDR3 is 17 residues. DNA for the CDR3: TGCAGTGCTAGACACGGCTCGCTCGGGGGGTCTGGAAACACCATATATTTT. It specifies CSARHGSLGGSGNTIYF.

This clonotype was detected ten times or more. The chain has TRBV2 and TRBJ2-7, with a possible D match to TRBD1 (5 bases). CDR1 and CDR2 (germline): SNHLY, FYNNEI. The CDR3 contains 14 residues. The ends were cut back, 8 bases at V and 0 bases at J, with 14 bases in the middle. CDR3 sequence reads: CASHRQMDSYEQYF. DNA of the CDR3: TGTGCCAGCCACAGGCAGATGGACTCCTACGAGCAGTACTTC.

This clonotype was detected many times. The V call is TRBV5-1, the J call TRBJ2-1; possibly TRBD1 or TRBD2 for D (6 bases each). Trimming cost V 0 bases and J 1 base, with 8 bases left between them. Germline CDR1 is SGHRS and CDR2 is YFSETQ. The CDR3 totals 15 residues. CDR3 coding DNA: TGCGCCAGCAGCTTGGCGGGGGCATCCTACAATGAGCAGTTCTTC. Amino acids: CASSLAGASYNEQFF.

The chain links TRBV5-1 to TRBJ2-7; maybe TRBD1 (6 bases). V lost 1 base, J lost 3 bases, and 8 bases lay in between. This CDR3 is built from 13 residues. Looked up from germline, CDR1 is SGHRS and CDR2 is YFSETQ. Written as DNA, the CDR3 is TGCGCCAGCAGCTTGAGGGACAACTACGAGCAGTACTTC. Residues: CASSLRDNYEQYF.

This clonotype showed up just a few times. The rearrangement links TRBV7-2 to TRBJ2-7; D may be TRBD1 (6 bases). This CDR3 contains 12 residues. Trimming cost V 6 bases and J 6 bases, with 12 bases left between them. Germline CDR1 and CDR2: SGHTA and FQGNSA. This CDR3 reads CASSRQVAEQYF. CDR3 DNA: TGTGCCAGCAGTAGACAGGTCGCCGAGCAGTACTTC. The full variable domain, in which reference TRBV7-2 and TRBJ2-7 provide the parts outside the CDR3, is GAGVSQSPSNKVTEKGKDVELRCDPISGHTALYWYRQSLGQGLEFLIYFQGNSAPDKSGLPSDRFSAERTGGSVSTLTIQRTQQEDSAVYLCASSRQVAEQYFGPGTRLTVT.

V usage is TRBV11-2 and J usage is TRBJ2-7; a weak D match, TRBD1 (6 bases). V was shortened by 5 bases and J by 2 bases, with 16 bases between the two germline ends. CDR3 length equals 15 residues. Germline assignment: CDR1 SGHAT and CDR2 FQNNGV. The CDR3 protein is CASSTTGMPTYEQYF. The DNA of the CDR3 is TGTGCCAGCAGCACAACAGGGATGCCTACCTACGAGCAGTACTTC.

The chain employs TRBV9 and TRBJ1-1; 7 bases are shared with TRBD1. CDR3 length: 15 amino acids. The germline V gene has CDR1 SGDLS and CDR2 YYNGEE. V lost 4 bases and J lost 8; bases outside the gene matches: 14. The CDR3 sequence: CASSPTGSGPIEAFF. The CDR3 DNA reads TGTGCCAGCAGCCCGACAGGGTCGGGCCCAATCGAAGCTTTCTTT.

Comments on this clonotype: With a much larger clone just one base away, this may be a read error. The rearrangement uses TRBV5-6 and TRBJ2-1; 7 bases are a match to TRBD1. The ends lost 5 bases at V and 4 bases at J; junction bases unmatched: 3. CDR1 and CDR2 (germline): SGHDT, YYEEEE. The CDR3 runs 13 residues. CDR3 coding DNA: TGTGCCAGCAGGCTGACAGGGTACAATGAGCAGTTCTTC. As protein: CASRLTGYNEQFF.

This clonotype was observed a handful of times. The CDR3 spells CASSSRTGGNEQYF. CDR3 bases: TGCGCCAGCAGCTCTAGGACAGGGGGCAACGAGCAGTACTTC. The chain carries TRBV10-1 and TRBJ2-7, with TRBD1 identical over 11 bases. The CDR3 contains 14 residues. V was clipped by 6 bases and J by 5 bases; unmatched bases: 6. CDR1 and CDR2 from the germline V gene are WNHNN and SYGVQD (reference sequence).

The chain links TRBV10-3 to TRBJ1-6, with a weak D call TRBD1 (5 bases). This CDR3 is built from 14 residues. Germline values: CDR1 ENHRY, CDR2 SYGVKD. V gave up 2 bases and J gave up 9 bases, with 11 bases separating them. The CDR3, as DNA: TGTGCCATCAGTGAGAAGGGTCAGGGTTCACCCCTCCACTTT. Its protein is CAISEKGQGSPLHF.

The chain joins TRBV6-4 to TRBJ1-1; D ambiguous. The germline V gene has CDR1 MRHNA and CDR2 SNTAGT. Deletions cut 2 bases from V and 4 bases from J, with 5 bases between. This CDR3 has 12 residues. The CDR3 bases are TGTGCCAGCAGTGACGGGGTCACTGAAGCTTTCTTT. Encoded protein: CASSDGVTEAFF.

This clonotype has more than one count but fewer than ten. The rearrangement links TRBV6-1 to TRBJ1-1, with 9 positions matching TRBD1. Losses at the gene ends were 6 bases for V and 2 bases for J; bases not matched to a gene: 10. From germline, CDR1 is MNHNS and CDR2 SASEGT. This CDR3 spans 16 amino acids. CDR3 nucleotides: TGTGCCAGCAGGGATGGGACAGGGTGGGCTAACACTGAAGCTTTCTTT. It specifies CASRDGTGWANTEAFF.

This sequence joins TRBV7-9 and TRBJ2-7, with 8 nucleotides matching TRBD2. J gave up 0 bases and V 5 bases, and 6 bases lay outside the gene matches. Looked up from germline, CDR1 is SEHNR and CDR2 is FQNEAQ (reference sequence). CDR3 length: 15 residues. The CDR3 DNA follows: TGTGCCAGCAGCCGTAGCGGGACGGCCTCCTACGAGCAGTACTTC. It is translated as CASSRSGTASYEQYF. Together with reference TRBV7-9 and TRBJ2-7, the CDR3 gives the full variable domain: DTGVSQNPRHKITKRGQNVTFRCDPISEHNRLYWYRQTLGQGPEFLTYFQNEAQLEKSRLLSDRFSAERPKGSFSTLEIQRTEQGDSAMYLCASSRSGTASYEQYFGPGTRLTVT.

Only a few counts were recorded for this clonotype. The CDR3 nucleotides read TGTGCCAGCAGTTCAACCACTAGCACCGGGGAGCTGTTTTTT. It yields the protein CASSSTTSTGELFF. The V gene is TRBV12-3 or TRBV12-4, the J gene TRBJ2-2; D is perhaps TRBD2 (5 bases). The ends were cut back, 4 bases at V and 4 bases at J, with 10 bases in the middle. CDR3 length equals 14 residues.

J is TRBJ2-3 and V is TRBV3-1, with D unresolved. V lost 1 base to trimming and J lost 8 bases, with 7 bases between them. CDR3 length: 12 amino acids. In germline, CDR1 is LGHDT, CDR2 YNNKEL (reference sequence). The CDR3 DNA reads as TGTGCCAGCAGCCAAGGGGAAGTTACGCAGTATTTT. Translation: CASSQGEVTQYF.

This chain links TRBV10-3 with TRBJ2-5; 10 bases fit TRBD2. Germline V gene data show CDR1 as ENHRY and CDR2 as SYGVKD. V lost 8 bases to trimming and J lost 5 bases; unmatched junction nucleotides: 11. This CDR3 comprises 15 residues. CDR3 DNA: TGTGCCATCCAAGGCCAAGCGGGGGGGCTGGAGACCCAGTACTTC. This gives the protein CAIQGQAGGLETQYF.

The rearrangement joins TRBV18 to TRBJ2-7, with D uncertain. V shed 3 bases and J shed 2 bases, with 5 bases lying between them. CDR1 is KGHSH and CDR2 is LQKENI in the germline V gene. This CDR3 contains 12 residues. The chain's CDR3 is CASSPMTYEQYF. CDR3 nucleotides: TGTGCCAGCTCACCCATGACCTACGAGCAGTACTTC.

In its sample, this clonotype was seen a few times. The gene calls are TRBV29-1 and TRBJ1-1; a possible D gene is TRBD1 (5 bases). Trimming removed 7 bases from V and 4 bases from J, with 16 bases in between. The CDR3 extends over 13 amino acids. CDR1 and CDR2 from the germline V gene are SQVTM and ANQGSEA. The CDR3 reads CSARHSGGTEAFF. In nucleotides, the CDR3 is TGCAGCGCAAGACACTCCGGGGGCACTGAAGCTTTCTTT.

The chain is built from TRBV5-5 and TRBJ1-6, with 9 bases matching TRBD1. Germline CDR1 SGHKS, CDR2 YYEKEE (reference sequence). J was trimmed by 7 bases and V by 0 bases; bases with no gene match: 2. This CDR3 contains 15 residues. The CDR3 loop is CASSLAGQGNSPLHF. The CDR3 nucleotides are TGTGCCAGCAGCTTGGCTGGACAGGGGAATTCACCCCTCCACTTT.

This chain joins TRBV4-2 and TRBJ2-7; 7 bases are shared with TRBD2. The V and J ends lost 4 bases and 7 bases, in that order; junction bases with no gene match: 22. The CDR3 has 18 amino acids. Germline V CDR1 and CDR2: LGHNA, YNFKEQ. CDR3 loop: CASSPLGVGAGDGGEQYF. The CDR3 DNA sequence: TGTGCCAGCAGCCCCTTGGGGGTAGGCGCGGGGGATGGGGGGGAGCAGTACTTC.